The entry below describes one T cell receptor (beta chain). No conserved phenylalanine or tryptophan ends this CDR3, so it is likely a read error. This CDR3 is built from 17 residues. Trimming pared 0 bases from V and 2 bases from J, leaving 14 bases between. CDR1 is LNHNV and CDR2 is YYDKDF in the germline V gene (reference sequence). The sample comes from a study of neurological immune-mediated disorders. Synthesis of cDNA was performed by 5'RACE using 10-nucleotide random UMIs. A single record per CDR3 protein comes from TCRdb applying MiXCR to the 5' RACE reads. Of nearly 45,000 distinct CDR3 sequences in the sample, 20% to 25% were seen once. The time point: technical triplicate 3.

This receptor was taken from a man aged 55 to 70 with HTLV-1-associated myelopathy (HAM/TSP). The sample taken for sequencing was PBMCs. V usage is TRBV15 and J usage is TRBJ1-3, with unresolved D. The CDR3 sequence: CATSRDTIHRAGNTIYV. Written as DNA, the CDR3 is TGTGCCACCAGCAGAGATACGATTCACCGCGCTGGAAACACCATATATGTT.